The rows below give T cell receptor beta chains drawn from one sample of a study of cytomegalovirus exposure and HLA in healthy donors. Sequencing was performed with immunoSEQ multiplex PCR; in TCRdb, only in-frame clones are kept and a portion is missing. The repertoire holds over 100,000 clones, with about 80% as singletons. Source material: PBMCs. Receptor source: a human donor in good health. CDR3s include the opening cysteine and the closing phenylalanine or tryptophan. A D gene is named only where the DNA matches it firmly. The listing skips clone size in some rows; elsewhere it reads once, few, many or a size class.

d_call,j_call,v_call,clone_size,cdr3_nt,cdr3_aa
TRBD1,TRBJ2-7,TRBV10-2,few,TGCGCCAGCAGGCCTCCGGGACAGGGGTTCGAGCAGTACTTC,CASRPPGQGFEQYF
.,TRBJ1-5,TRBV30,.,TGTGCCTGGCGGCGGGGCATCAATCAGCCCCAGCATTTT,CAWRRGINQPQHF
.,TRBJ1-5,TRBV5-1,.,TGCGCCAGCAGCTTGGGGGGGGGAAGTGGGAATCAGCCCCAGCATTTT,CASSLGGGSGNQPQHF
.,TRBJ2-1,TRBV6-5,.,TGTGCCAGCAGTTATGTTCCAGGACTCAACAATGAGCAGTTCTTC,CASSYVPGLNNEQFF
TRBD1,TRBJ2-2,TRBV9,.,TGTGCCAGCAGCGTAGCCCCAAGACAGGGCTCCGGGGAGCTGTTTTTT,CASSVAPRQGSGELFF
TRBD1,TRBJ2-7,TRBV11-2,.,TGTGCCAGCAGTAGGGGACAGGGGATCGAGCAGTACTTC,CASSRGQGIEQYF
.,TRBJ1-1,TRBV7-9,.,TGTGCCAGCAGCCCCTTGGAACGGGGGGACACTGAAGCTTTCTTT,CASSPLERGDTEAFF
TRBD1,TRBJ1-1,TRBV5-4,.,TGTGCCAGCGCATTTACAGGGGTGAGCACTGAAGCTTTCTTT,CASAFTGVSTEAFF
.,TRBJ1-5,TRBV6-1,.,TGTGCCAGCATATTCGAAGGGGGGGTCGGTCAGCCCCAGCATTTT,CASIFEGGVGQPQHF
TRBD1,TRBJ1-1,TRBV5-1,once,TGCGCCAGCAGCTTGGTAGGCGGGACAGGTGACACTGAAGCTTTCTTT,CASSLVGGTGDTEAFF
.,TRBJ2-1,TRBV5-1,.,TGCGCCAGCAGCTTAAAGGTGGAGGGCAATGAGCAGTTCTTC,CASSLKVEGNEQFF
TRBD1,TRBJ1-2,TRBV19,.,TGTGCCAGTAAGAAGGACAGGGCCTCCCAGAACTATGGCTACACCTTC,CASKKDRASQNYGYTF
TRBD1,TRBJ2-1,TRBV6-1,.,TGTGCCAGCAGTGTCCGGGACAGGGGGGGAGAGCAGTTCTTC,CASSVRDRGGEQFF
.,TRBJ1-2,TRBV2,.,TGTGCCAGCAGTGATAGCGGGCAGGGCTATGGCTACACCTTC,CASSDSGQGYGYTF
.,TRBJ2-5,TRBV30,.,TGTGCCTGGCGGAGGTCTTTGTACCAAGAGACCCAGTACTTC,CAWRRSLYQETQYF
.,TRBJ1-2,TRBV2,.,.,CASSVGRGTPRVF
TRBD1,TRBJ1-1,TRBV12-5,.,TGTGCTAGTGGTTTGGTAACTGAGGTCAGGGGGACTGAAGCTTTCTTT,CASGLVTEVRGTEAFF
TRBD1,TRBJ2-4,TRBV6-5,.,TGTGCCAGCAGTTACGGACAGGGGGCCAAAAACATTCAGTACTTC,CASSYGQGAKNIQYF
TRBD2,TRBJ2-1,TRBV6-6,.,TGTGCCAGCAGCCCCACTAGCGGGGCAACCAATGAGCAGTTCTTC,CASSPTSGATNEQFF
.,TRBJ2-5,TRBV7-7,.,TGTGCTAGCAGCTTAGCTAGCGTGGAGACCCAGTACTTC,CASSLASVETQYF
.,TRBJ2-1,TRBV6-1,.,TGTGCCAGCAGAGCGGACGGCTACAATGAGCAGTTCTTC,CASRADGYNEQFF
.,TRBJ2-2,TRBV2,once,TGTGCCAGCAGTCCACTAGTAACCGGGGAGCTGTTTTTT,CASSPLVTGELFF
TRBD2,TRBJ2-7,TRBV7-9,once,TGTGCCAGCAGCTTTAGCGGGAAATCGCGTGAGCAGTACTTC,CASSFSGKSREQYF
TRBD1,TRBJ1-2,TRBV6-1,.,TGTGCCAGCACAAGGGATCGGACAGGGGGTGGCTACACCTTC,CASTRDRTGGGYTF
TRBD1,TRBJ2-3,TRBV2,.,TGTGCCAGCACTCCCGGGACAGGGGGTGATACGCAGTATTTT,CASTPGTGGDTQYF
TRBD1,TRBJ2-5,TRBV10-3,.,TGTGCCATCAGTGAGTCCGGGGACAGCCAAGAGACCCAGTACTTC,CAISESGDSQETQYF
.,TRBJ2-2,TRBV19,.,TGTGCCAGTAGTCTACAGGAGAACTCGAACACCGGGGAGCTGTTTTTT,CASSLQENSNTGELFF
TRBD1,TRBJ1-1,TRBV9,few,TGTGCCAGCAGCGTGAGGGGGGGGACAGGGCCAATGAACACTGAAGCTTTCTTT,CASSVRGGTGPMNTEAFF
TRBD1,TRBJ2-7,TRBV28,.,TGTGCCAGCAGCCGGGACAGGGCTTCCTACGAGCAGTACTTC,CASSRDRASYEQYF
.,TRBJ2-6,TRBV5-1,few,TGCGCCAGCAGCTTCAACACAGTTCCTGGGGCCAACGTCCTGACTTTC,CASSFNTVPGANVLTF
TRBD1,TRBJ1-5,TRBV27,.,TGTGCCAGCAGTATCAGACAGGGGGGTGTTCAGCCCCAGCATTTT,CASSIRQGGVQPQHF